This T cell receptor beta chain was observed in a study of regulatory T cells in long-lasting Graves disease. Indicated time point: newly diagnosed GD, antithyroid drugs for less than 3 months. There was RNA extracted from PBMCs, and the TCR library was made from it. Regarding this clonotype: A much bigger clone sits one base away, suggesting this may be a read error.

With iRepertoire HTBI primers and Arm-PCR of CDR3 regions, TCR beta libraries were built. TCRdb itself ran the multiplex PCR reads through MiXCR, one entry per CDR3 protein. The repertoire holds over 500,000 distinct CDR3 sequences, about 16% seen once, with 12% in the top ten. Another study also made use of these data, one on T cells in Graves' hyperthyroidism and ophthalmopathy.

Sequencing used peripheral blood mononuclear cells (PBMCs), obtained at new diagnosis, from a patient treated with antithyroid drugs. The sequence derives from a man aged 18 to 29 with Graves disease.

The CDR3 reads CASSWGTSSYNGQFF. The CDR3 DNA sequence: TGTGCCAGCAGTTGGGGGACTAGCTCCTACAATGGGCAGTTCTTC. The chain carries TRBV7-8 and TRBJ2-1; 9 bases map to TRBD2. The germline CDR1 and CDR2 sequences are SGHVS and FQNEAQ. The CDR3 runs to 15 residues.